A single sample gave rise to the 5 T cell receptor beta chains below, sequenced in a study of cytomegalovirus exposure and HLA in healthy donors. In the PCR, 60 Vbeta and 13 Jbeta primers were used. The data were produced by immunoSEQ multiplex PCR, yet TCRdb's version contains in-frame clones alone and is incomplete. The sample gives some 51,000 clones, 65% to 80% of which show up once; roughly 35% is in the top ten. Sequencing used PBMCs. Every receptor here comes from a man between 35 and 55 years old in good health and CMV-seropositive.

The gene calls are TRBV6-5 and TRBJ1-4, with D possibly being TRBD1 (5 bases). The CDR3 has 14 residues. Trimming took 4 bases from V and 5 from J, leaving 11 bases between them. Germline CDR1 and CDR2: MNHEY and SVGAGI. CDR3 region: CASSLGLANEKLFF. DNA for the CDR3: TGTGCCAGCAGTTTGGGACTGGCGAATGAAAAACTGTTTTTT.

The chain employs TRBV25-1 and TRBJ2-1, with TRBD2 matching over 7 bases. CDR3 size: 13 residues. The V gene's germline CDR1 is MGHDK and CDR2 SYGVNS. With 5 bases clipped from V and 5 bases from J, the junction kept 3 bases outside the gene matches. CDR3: CASSMGGDNEQFF. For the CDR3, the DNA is TGTGCCAGCAGTATGGGGGGGGACAATGAGCAGTTCTTC.

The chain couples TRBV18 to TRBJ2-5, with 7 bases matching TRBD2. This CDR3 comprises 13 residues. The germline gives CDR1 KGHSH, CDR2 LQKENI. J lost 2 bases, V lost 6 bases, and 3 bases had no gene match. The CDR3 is CASSTGLQETQYF. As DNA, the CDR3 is TGTGCCAGCTCGACGGGACTACAAGAGACCCAGTACTTC.

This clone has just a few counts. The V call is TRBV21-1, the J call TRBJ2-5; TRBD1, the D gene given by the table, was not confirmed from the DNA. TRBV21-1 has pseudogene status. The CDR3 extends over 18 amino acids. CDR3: CASSKATSRNRGHWTQYF. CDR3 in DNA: TGTGCCAGCAGCAAAGCAACGTCCAGGAACAGGGGGCATTGGACCCAGTACTTC.

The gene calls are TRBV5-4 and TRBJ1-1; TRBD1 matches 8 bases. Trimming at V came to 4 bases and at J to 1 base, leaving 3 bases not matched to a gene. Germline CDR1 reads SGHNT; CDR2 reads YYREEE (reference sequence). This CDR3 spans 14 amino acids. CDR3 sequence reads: CASSPGQGNTEAFF. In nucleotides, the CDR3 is TGTGCCAGCAGCCCCGGACAGGGGAACACTGAAGCTTTCTTT.